This T cell receptor (beta chain) was identified during a study of blood T cell repertoires in COVID-19. Only in-frame clones appear in the TCRdb table, and some are missing; sequencing was by immunoSEQ multiplex PCR. Among 300,000 to 350,000 clones, about nine tenths were seen once, and the ten largest hold approximately 6.8%. The clonotype originates from a woman between 25 and 40 years old with COVID-19, enrolled during active disease. Sequences were obtained from peripheral blood.

The CDR3 DNA reads as TGTGCCAGCAGCTTAGCGGGAAAGTTGGAGACCCAGTACTTC. As protein: CASSLAGKLETQYF. The chain has TRBV5-6 and TRBJ2-5; TRBD2 aligns across 7 bases. The CDR3 is 14 amino acids. Trimming at V came to 2 bases and at J to 5 bases, leaving 6 bases not matched to a gene. Germline assignment: CDR1 SGHDT and CDR2 YYEEEE.